This is a list of T cell receptor beta chains from one sample in a study of blood T cells in healthy people across ages. TCRdb re-analysed the 5' RACE reads in MiXCR, keeping a single row per CDR3 protein. The sample consists of about 1.4 million distinct CDR3 sequences, roughly 60% of them appearing once. The sequenced sample consisted of blood. These TCRs come from a man between 18 and 29 years old in good health. The CDR3 runs from the conserved cysteine through the conserved F or W. D genes are given only for firm matches. Not all rows give a size; the values are once, few, many and, for expanded clones, a class.

TGTGCCACCCTGGGTCAAGACAGGGTAATTTTCGGGGAGCTGTTTTTT | CATLGQDRVIFGELFF | TRBD1 | TRBJ2-2 | - | TRBV28
TGCAGCGTTGCTGGGACTAGCGGGAGCAATGAGCAGTTCTTC | CSVAGTSGSNEQFF | TRBD2 | TRBJ2-1 | few | TRBV29-1
TGTGCCAGCAGCCAAACAGGCCCCGGAGAGACCCAGTACTTC | CASSQTGPGETQYF | - | TRBJ2-5 | few | TRBV6-5
TGTGCCAGCGCCTTCCGGGGGACCCACAATGAGCAGTTCTTC | CASAFRGTHNEQFF | - | TRBJ2-1 | - | TRBV12-3/TRBV12-4
TGTGCCAGCAGTTTGGGAGGCGGGACGGGATACAATGAGCAGTTCTTC | CASSLGGGTGYNEQFF | - | TRBJ2-1 | - | TRBV27
TGTGCCAGCAGCGTTTCGGAGTACGAGCAGTACTTC | CASSVSEYEQYF | - | TRBJ2-7 | - | TRBV9
TGTGCCAGCAGTTTATTTGGGACAGGGGTTGCAGGGACCCAGTACTTC | CASSLFGTGVAGTQYF | TRBD1 | TRBJ2-5 | - | TRBV12-3/TRBV12-4
TGTGCCAGCTCACCAAAAGGGGGATCCTATGGCTACACCTTC | CASSPKGGSYGYTF | - | TRBJ1-2 | - | TRBV18
TGCAGTGCTAGAAATATTAAGGGGGCTAGCTATGGCTACACCTTC | CSARNIKGASYGYTF | TRBD1 | TRBJ1-2 | - | TRBV20-1
TGCAGCGCCGGGGAGCGGGGGGCCACAGATACGCAGTATTTT | CSAGERGATDTQYF | TRBD2 | TRBJ2-3 | few | TRBV29-1
TGCAGTGCGGAGCGGGAGGGCCCTTACGAGCAGTACTTC | CSAEREGPYEQYF | TRBD2 | TRBJ2-7 | - | TRBV20-1
TGTGCCAGCAGTTACGAGCGGGGGAGCTCCTACGAGCAGTACTTC | CASSYERGSSYEQYF | TRBD2 | TRBJ2-7 | - | TRBV6-6
TGTGCCTGGAGTACCACAGGGTTGGGCACTGAAGCTTTCTTT | CAWSTTGLGTEAFF | - | TRBJ1-1 | - | TRBV30
TGTGCCAGCAGTTACGATCGAGCGGGGAATGAGCAGTTCTTC | CASSYDRAGNEQFF | TRBD2 | TRBJ2-1 | - | TRBV6-5
TGTGCCAGCAGTCGCTCCCATCAAGAGACCCAGTACTTC | CASSRSHQETQYF | - | TRBJ2-5 | - | TRBV6-1
TGTGCCAGCAGCGTAACCCTCCGACTTTACACCGGGGAGCTGTTTTTT | CASSVTLRLYTGELFF | - | TRBJ2-2 | once | TRBV9
TGTGCCAGCAGCTTTAATATAGACGGGGAGCAGTTCTTC | CASSFNIDGEQFF | - | TRBJ2-1 | - | TRBV7-8
TGCGCCAGCAGCGGGACTAGCACAGATACGCAGTATTTT | CASSGTSTDTQYF | TRBD2 | TRBJ2-3 | many | TRBV12-3/TRBV12-4
TGCGCCAGCAGCCAACGGACAGGGTCCAACTATGGCTACACCTTC | CASSQRTGSNYGYTF | TRBD1 | TRBJ1-2 | - | TRBV5-1
TGTGCTAGCAGCCCACAAACAGGGATGGAGACCCAGTACTTC | CASSPQTGMETQYF | - | TRBJ2-5 | - | TRBV7-7
TGTGCCAGCAGCAAAACAGATTATAGCAATCAGCCCCAGCATTTT | CASSKTDYSNQPQHF | - | TRBJ1-5 | - | TRBV6-2/TRBV6-3
TGCAGCGTTCGAACCGGCTCGGGGGGATACGAGCAGTACTTC | CSVRTGSGGYEQYF | TRBD2 | TRBJ2-7 | few | TRBV29-1